This T cell receptor beta chain was identified during a study of post-analysis software for immune sequencing data. Whole-study context: The disease courses covered relapsing-remitting, secondary progressive and progressive-relapsing multiple sclerosis.

The TCR beta cDNA libraries carried unique molecular identifiers. TCRdb reanalysed the PCR reads using MiXCR and keeps one entry per CDR3 protein. The sample holds 820,000 or so distinct CDR3 sequences; approximately 53% are singletons and the top ten take over 4%. Points from the study as a whole: With TRBV5-6, TRBV5-1 and TRBV20-1 included, about five TRBV segments were more frequent in patients than in controls. Controls showed significantly higher normalized Chao1 diversity than did multiple sclerosis patients.

A word on this clonotype: Its antigen is undetermined.

Between the trimmed V and J ends, which lost 5 bases and 4 bases, there was a span of 15 bases. The CDR3 runs to 15 residues. From germline, CDR1 is SNHLY and CDR2 FYNNEI. This sequence was found in a girl aged 10 to 17 with multiple sclerosis. The specimen was blood. V is TRBV2 and J is TRBJ2-1; weak D call: TRBD1 (6 bases). The CDR3 sequence is CASSPNRGWYNEQFF. CDR3 bases: TGTGCCAGCAGTCCGAATAGGGGGTGGTACAATGAGCAGTTCTTC.